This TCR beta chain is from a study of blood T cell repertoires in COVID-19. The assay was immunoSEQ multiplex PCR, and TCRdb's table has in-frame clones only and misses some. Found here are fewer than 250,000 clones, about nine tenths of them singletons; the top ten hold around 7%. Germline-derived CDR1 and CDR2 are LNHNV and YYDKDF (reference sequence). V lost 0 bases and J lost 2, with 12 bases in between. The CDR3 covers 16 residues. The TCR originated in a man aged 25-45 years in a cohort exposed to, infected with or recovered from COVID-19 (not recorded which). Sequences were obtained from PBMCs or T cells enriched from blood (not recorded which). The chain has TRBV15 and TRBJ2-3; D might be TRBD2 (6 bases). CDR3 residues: CATSRDGGQDTDTQYF. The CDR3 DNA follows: TGTGCCACCAGCAGAGATGGAGGGCAGGACACAGATACGCAGTATTTT.